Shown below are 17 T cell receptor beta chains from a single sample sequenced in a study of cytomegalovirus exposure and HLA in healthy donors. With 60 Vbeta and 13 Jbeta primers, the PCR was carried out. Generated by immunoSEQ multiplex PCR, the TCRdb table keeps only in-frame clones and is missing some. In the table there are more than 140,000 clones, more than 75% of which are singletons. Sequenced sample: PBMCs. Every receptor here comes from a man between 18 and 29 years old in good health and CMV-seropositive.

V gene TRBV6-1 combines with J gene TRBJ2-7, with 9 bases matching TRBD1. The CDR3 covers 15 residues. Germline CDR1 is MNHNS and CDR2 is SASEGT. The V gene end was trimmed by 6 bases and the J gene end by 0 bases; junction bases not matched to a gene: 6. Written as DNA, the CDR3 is TGTGCCAGCAGACAAGGGACAGGGTTCTCCTACGAGCAGTACTTC. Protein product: CASRQGTGFSYEQYF.

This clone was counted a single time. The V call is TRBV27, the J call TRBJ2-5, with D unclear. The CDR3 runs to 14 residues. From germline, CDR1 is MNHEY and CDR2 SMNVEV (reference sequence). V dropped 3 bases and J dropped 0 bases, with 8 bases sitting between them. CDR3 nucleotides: TGTGCCAGCAGTTTTCACGGGTACCAAGAGACCCAGTACTTC. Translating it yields CASSFHGYQETQYF.

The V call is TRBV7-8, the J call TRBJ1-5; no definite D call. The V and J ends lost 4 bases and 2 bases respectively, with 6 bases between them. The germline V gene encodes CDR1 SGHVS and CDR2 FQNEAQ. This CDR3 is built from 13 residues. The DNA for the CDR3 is TGTGCCAGCAGCTCGTCCCGCAATCAGCCCCAGCATTTT. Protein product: CASSSSRNQPQHF. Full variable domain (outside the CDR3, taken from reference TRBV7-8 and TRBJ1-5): GAGVSQSPRYKVAKRGQDVALRCDPISGHVSLFWYQQALGQGPEFLTYFQNEAQLDKSGLPSDRFFAERPEGSVSTLKIQRTQQEDSAVYLCASSSSRNQPQHFGDGTRLSIL.

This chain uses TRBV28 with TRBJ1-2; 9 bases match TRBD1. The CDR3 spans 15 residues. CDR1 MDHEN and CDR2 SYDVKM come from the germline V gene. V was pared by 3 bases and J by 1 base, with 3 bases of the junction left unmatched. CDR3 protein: CASSFGTGLNYGYTF. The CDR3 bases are TGTGCCAGCAGTTTTGGGACAGGGCTTAACTATGGCTACACCTTC.

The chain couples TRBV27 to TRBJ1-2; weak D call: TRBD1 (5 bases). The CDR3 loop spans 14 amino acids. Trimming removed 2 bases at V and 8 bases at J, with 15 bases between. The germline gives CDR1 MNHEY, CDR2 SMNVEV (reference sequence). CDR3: CASSLRRGEGGYTF. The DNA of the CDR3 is TGTGCCAGCAGTTTAAGAAGAGGGGAGGGAGGCTACACCTTC.

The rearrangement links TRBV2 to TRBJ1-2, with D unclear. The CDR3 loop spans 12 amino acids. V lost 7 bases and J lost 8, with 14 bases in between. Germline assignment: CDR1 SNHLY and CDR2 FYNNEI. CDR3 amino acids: CASIAGPSGYTF. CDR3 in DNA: TGTGCCAGCATCGCGGGCCCCTCCGGCTACACCTTC.

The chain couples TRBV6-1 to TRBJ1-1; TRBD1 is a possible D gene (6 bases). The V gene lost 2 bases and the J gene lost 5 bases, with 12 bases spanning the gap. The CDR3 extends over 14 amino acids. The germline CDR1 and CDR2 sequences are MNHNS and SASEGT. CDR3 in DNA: TGTGCCAGCAGTGAACTACAGGGAGTTACTGAAGCTTTCTTT. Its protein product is CASSELQGVTEAFF.

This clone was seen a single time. The CDR3 nucleotides read TGTGCCAGCTGTCACAGGGGTTGGGCTTTCTTT. This encodes CASCHRGWAFF. The rearrangement uses TRBV28 and TRBJ1-1, with 7 bases matching TRBD1. Trimming at V came to 8 bases and at J to 11 bases, leaving 8 bases not matched to a gene. The CDR3 length is 11 residues. CDR1 and CDR2 from the germline V gene are MDHEN and SYDVKM.

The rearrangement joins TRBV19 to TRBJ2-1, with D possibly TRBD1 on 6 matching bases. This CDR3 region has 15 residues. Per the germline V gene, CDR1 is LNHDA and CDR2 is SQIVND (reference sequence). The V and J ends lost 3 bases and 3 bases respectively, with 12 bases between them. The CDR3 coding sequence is TGTGCCAGTAGTATTGCTCGGGACATCTACAATGAGCAGTTCTTC. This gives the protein CASSIARDIYNEQFF.

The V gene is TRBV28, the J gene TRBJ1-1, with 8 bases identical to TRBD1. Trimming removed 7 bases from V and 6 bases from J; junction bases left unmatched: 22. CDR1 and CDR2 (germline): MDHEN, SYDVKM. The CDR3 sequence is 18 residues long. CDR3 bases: TGTGCCAGCAAAAAGGGCCGGGACAGGTTTTCCCTGATGGCTGAAGCTTTCTTT. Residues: CASKKGRDRFSLMAEAFF. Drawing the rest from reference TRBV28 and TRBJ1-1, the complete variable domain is DVKVTQSSRYLVKRTGEKVFLECVQDMDHENMFWYRQDPGLGLRLIYFSYDVKMKEKGDIPEGYSVSREKKERFSLILESASTNQTSMYLCASKKGRDRFSLMAEAFFGQGTRLTVV.

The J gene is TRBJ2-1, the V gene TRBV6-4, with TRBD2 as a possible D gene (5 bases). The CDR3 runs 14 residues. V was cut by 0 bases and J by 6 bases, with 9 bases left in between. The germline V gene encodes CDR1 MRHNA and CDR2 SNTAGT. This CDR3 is CASSDSSRGNEQFF. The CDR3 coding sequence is TGTGCCAGCAGTGACTCGAGTCGGGGCAATGAGCAGTTCTTC.

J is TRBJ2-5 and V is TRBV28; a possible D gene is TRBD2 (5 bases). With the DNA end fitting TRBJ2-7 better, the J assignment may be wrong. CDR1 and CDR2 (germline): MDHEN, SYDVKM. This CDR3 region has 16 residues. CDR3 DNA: TGTGCCAGCTCTCTCCAGACGGGCCCGGAGGACTACGAGCAGTACTTC. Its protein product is CASSLQTGPEDYEQYF.

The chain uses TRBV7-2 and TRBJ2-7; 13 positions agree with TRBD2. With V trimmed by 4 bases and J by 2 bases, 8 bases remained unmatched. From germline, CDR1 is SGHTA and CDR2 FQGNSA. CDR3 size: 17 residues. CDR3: CASSSPGLAGSPYEQYF. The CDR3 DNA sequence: TGTGCCAGCAGCTCCCCGGGACTAGCGGGGTCTCCCTACGAGCAGTACTTC. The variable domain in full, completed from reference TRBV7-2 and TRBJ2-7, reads GAGVSQSPSNKVTEKGKDVELRCDPISGHTALYWYRQSLGQGLEFLIYFQGNSAPDKSGLPSDRFSAERTGGSVSTLTIQRTQQEDSAVYLCASSSPGLAGSPYEQYFGPGTRLTVT.

The DNA for the CDR3 is TGTGCCAGCAGCCTCGGGACAGGGGGCTTGAAAGATACGCAGTATTTT. Residues: CASSLGTGGLKDTQYF. This sequence joins TRBV7-9 and TRBJ2-3, with 12 bases that match TRBD1. The CDR3 runs 16 residues. Trimming took 5 bases from V and 5 from J; bases not matched to a gene: 8. CDR1 is SEHNR and CDR2 is FQNEAQ in the germline V gene (reference sequence).

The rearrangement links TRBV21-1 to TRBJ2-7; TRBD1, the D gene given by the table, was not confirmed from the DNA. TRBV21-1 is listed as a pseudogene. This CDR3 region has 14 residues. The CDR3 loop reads CASSNGQGSYEQYF. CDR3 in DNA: TGTGCCAGCAGCAATGGGCAGGGTTCCTACGAGCAGTACTTC.

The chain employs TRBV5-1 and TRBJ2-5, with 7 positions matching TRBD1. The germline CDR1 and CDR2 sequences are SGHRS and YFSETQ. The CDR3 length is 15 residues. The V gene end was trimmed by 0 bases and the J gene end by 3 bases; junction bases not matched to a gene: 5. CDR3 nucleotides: TGCGCCAGCAGCTTGGGACAGGGCATTAAAGAGACCCAGTACTTC. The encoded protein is CASSLGQGIKETQYF.

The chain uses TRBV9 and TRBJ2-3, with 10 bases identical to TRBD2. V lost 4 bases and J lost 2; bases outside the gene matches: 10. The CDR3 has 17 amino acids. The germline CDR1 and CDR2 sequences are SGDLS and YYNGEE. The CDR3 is CASSPTNGLAATDTQYF. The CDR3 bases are TGTGCCAGCAGCCCGACGAATGGACTAGCGGCCACAGATACGCAGTATTTT.